The sequence of this TCR beta chain was determined in a study of regulatory T cells in long-lasting Graves disease. Study information: It was over 5 years of antithyroid drugs, with positive TSH receptor antibodies, that meant persistent Graves' disease. Study findings and constraints: Newly diagnosed patients shared 850 to 1,000 public clonotypes; persistent patients shared more than 2,500.

About this clonotype itself: Antigen unknown.

This sample's time point: persistent/refractory GD, antithyroid drugs over 5 years with positive TRAb. Extracted PBMC RNA gave rise to the TCR library. Arm-PCR of CDR3 regions and iRepertoire HTBI primers were used to build TCR beta libraries. TCRdb passed the multiplex PCR reads through MiXCR, listing each CDR3 protein once. The table shows 300,000 to 400,000 distinct CDR3 sequences, with around a fifth occurring only once. This TCR was recovered from a female donor with Graves disease. This specimen consisted of peripheral blood mononuclear cells (PBMCs), obtained when the disease was refractory, from a patient treated with antithyroid drugs.

The CDR3 protein is CASSFSPKGQGHETQYF. DNA for the CDR3: TGTGCCAGCAGCTTTTCTCCCAAGGGTCAGGGCCACGAGACCCAGTACTTC. The chain uses TRBV7-9 and TRBJ2-5; D perhaps matches TRBD1 (5 bases). Trimming shortened V by 3 bases and J by 5 bases, and 22 bases separated the two germline ends. This CDR3 contains 17 residues. Germline V CDR1 and CDR2: SEHNR, FQNEAQ (reference sequence).